This entry is about one TCR beta chain. What it recognizes is unknown. This record comes from a study of cytomegalovirus exposure and HLA in healthy donors. The overall study: An earlier analysis identified approximately 110 million unique TCR beta sequences in approximately 190 million T cells. The study placed approximately 81% of its 350 to 400 genotyped donors in the Caucasian-associated ancestry cluster. Study-level results: The authors reported that TCR beta sequences could predict HLA-A and HLA-B alleles. These predictions were accurate for most subjects in the first cohort.

A multiplex PCR was run with 60 Vbeta primers and 13 Jbeta primers. Original analysis: As a later analysis found, there were 60 million to 90 million unique TCR beta chains, of which roughly 11 million were shared. Profiling relied on immunoSEQ multiplex PCR, and the TCRdb table lists in-frame clones only, not all of them. V, J and clone size are those of that table, while D and trimming were read from the DNA. The sample shows 130,000 or so clones, approximately 82% of them seen only once. The CDR3 totals 16 residues. After removal of 1 base from V and 5 bases from J, the junction contained 7 bases not matched to a gene. Germline assignment: CDR1 SGHAT and CDR2 FQNNGV.

V gene TRBV11-2 combines with J gene TRBJ2-5; the match to TRBD2 covers 10 bases. The sample consisted of PBMCs. The source is a female donor in good health and CMV-seronegative. CDR3 amino acids: CASSLGFSGRRETQYF. Written as DNA, the CDR3 is TGTGCCAGCAGCTTAGGGTTTAGCGGGAGGAGGGAGACCCAGTACTTC.